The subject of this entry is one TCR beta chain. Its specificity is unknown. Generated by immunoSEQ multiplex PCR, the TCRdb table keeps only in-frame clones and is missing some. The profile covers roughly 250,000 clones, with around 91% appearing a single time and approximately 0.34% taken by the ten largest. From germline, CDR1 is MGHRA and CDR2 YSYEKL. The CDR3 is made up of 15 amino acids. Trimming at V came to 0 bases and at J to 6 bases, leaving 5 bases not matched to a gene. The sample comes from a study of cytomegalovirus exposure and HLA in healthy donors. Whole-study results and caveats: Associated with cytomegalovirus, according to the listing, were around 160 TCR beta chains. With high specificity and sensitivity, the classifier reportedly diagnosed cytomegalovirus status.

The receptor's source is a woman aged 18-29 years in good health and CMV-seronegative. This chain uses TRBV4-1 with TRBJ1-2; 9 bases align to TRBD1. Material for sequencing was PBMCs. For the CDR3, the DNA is TGCGCCAGCAGCCAAGATCTTGGGACAGGGAATGGCTACACCTTC. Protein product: CASSQDLGTGNGYTF.